A selection of T cell receptor beta chains follows, all from one sample in a study of T cell responses to AZD1222 COVID-19 vaccine. Using immunoSEQ multiplex PCR, the repertoire was profiled, and TCRdb retains in-frame clones only, with some absent. Of 90,000 to 130,000 clones in the sample, around 90% were seen once. The starting material was peripheral blood, obtained 28 days after the second AZD1222 dose. Source of these receptors: an adult who received the AZD1222 COVID-19 vaccine. The CDR3 runs from the conserved cysteine through the conserved F or W. A D gene is named only where the DNA matches it firmly. Clone size appears in some rows only: once, few, many, or a class for an expanded clone.

NA,TRBJ2-1,TRBD2,TRBV9,CASSVENRAGRDEQFF,TGTGCCAGCAGCGTAGAAAACCGGGCGGGGAGGGATGAGCAGTTCTTC
once,TRBJ1-1,NA,TRBV9,CASSPMGHMNTEAFF,TGTGCCAGCAGCCCCATGGGGCACATGAACACTGAAGCTTTCTTT
NA,TRBJ2-1,NA,TRBV24-1,CATSRGSYNEQFF,TGTGCCACCAGTCGAGGGAGCTACAATGAGCAGTTCTTC
NA,TRBJ1-5,NA,TRBV7-9,CASSLDTGVSNQPQHF,TGTGCCAGCAGCCTAGACACGGGGGTGAGCAATCAGCCCCAGCATTTT
NA,TRBJ1-6,NA,TRBV21-1,CASSITTGEPLHF,TGTGCCAGCAGCATAACGACAGGCGAACCCCTCCACTTT
NA,TRBJ2-4,TRBD2,TRBV28,CASSLWYWGREVTNIQYF,TGTGCCAGCAGTTTATGGTATTGGGGACGGGAGGTAACAAACATTCAGTACTTC
NA,TRBJ1-4,NA,TRBV5-1,CASSLISGSGATNEKLFF,TGCGCCAGCAGCTTGATTTCGGGTTCAGGGGCAACTAATGAAAAACTGTTTTTT
NA,TRBJ2-2,NA,TRBV28,CASSPLLSAGTGELFF,TGTGCCAGCAGTCCACTTTTATCCGCGGGCACCGGGGAGCTGTTTTTT
NA,TRBJ2-7,NA,TRBV7-9,CASRPARDEQYF,TGTGCCAGCAGGCCCGCACGGGACGAGCAGTACTTC
NA,TRBJ2-7,NA,TRBV29-1,CSVWTESSYEQYF,TGCAGCGTTTGGACGGAAAGCTCCTACGAGCAGTACTTC
NA,TRBJ2-7,TRBD2,TRBV5-6,CASTLRLAAFSYEQYF,TGTGCCAGCACCCTGAGACTAGCGGCTTTCTCCTACGAGCAGTACTTC
NA,TRBJ1-2,TRBD1,TRBV19,CASSDGSGGNYGYTF,TGTGCCAGTAGTGACGGATCAGGGGGCAACTATGGCTACACCTTC
NA,TRBJ2-7,TRBD1,TRBV18,CASSRQGPPGDEQYF,TGTGCCAGCTCCCGACAGGGACCGCCTGGGGACGAGCAGTACTTC
NA,TRBJ2-1,TRBD2,TRBV7-3,CASSVGGTSGRNEQFF,TGTGCCAGCAGCGTAGGTGGGACTAGTGGGCGGAATGAGCAGTTCTTC
NA,TRBJ2-1,TRBD2,TRBV10-3,CAISGTTGTSGGQHNEQFF,TGTGCCATCAGTGGGACCACCGGGACTAGCGGGGGGCAACACAATGAGCAGTTCTTC
NA,TRBJ2-7,NA,TRBV5-4,CASSLGDLPYEQYF,TGTGCCAGCAGCTTGGGGGACCTGCCCTACGAGCAGTACTTC
NA,TRBJ2-2,NA,TRBV24-1,CATSDTDGNTGELFF,TGTGCCACCAGTGATACGGACGGGAACACCGGGGAGCTGTTTTTT
NA,TRBJ2-5,TRBD2,TRBV2,CASNLAGVVETQYF,TGTGCCAGCAATTTAGCGGGAGTGGTAGAGACCCAGTACTTC
NA,TRBJ2-1,TRBD1,TRBV2,CASSRTPTGGSPYNEQFF,TGTGCCAGCAGCCGGACTCCGACAGGGGGCAGCCCCTACAATGAGCAGTTCTTC
NA,TRBJ1-3,NA,TRBV6-6,CASSRTVSGNTIYF,TGTGCCAGCAGTCGGACAGTCTCTGGAAACACCATATATTTT
NA,TRBJ1-2,NA,TRBV7-5,CVRSLELDYGYTF,TGTGTCAGAAGCTTAGAGCTTGACTATGGCTACACCTTC
NA,TRBJ1-2,NA,TRBV3-1/TRBV3-2,CASSQDTNRYGYTF,TGTGCCAGCAGCCAGGACACGAATCGATATGGCTACACCTTC
NA,TRBJ1-2,NA,TRBV5-1,CASSFTGSYGYTF,TGCGCCAGCAGCTTTACGGGTTCCTATGGCTACACCTTC
NA,TRBJ2-5,TRBD2,TRBV6-2/TRBV6-3,CASSPLSGAQETQYF,TGTGCCAGCAGCCCCCTGAGCGGGGCTCAAGAGACCCAGTACTTC
NA,TRBJ2-1,NA,TRBV10-2,CASSQDNEQFF,TGCGCCAGCAGCCAGGACAATGAGCAGTTCTTC
NA,TRBJ2-2,TRBD2,TRBV6-6,CASSPGLAGPGELFF,TGTGCCAGCAGTCCCGGACTAGCGGGACCCGGGGAGCTGTTTTTT
NA,TRBJ2-1,TRBD1,TRBV7-9,CASRGSDRGIEDEQFF,TGTGCCAGCAGAGGTTCGGACAGGGGGATTGAGGATGAGCAGTTCTTC
NA,TRBJ1-2,NA,TRBV3-1/TRBV3-2,CASSPTRTAKGNGYTF,TGTGCCAGCAGCCCTACCCGGACGGCAAAAGGGAATGGCTACACCTTC
NA,TRBJ1-1,NA,TRBV3-1/TRBV3-2,CASSPRRRNTEAFF,TGTGCCAGCAGCCCCCGACGGAGGAACACTGAAGCTTTCTTT
NA,TRBJ2-6,TRBD1,TRBV28,CASSSGTGGFGANVLTF,TGTGCCAGCAGTTCGGGGACAGGGGGCTTTGGGGCCAACGTCCTGACTTTC
NA,TRBJ2-3,TRBD2,TRBV24-1,CATSWGTSADTQYF,TGTGCCACCAGTTGGGGGACTAGCGCAGATACGCAGTATTTT
NA,TRBJ1-2,NA,TRBV18,CASSPRLGGDSSYGYTF,TGTGCCAGCTCACCACGCCTCGGCGGGGATTCGAGCTATGGCTACACCTTC
once,TRBJ2-7,NA,TRBV20-1,CSAPESEQYF,TGCAGTGCTCCGGAGTCCGAGCAGTACTTC
NA,TRBJ1-2,NA,TRBV10-3,CAIGEGFNYGYTF,TGTGCCATCGGTGAAGGGTTTAACTATGGCTACACCTTC
NA,TRBJ2-7,NA,TRBV4-1,CASSQEWHLSYEQYF,TGCGCCAGCAGCCAAGAGTGGCACCTTTCCTACGAGCAGTACTTC